The count of the clone carrying this T cell receptor (beta chain) is one. Its antigen remains unidentified. The sample originates from a study of shared clonotypes between healthy human individuals. Study conclusions and caveats: Only blood samples were collected, and tissue repertoires likely differ. Clonotype sharing among donors was expected to depend on sequencing depth. Larger estimated richness was generally recorded for naive subsets relative to memory subsets.

CDR3 size: 16 residues. Germline values: CDR1 SGHTA, CDR2 FQGNSA. J was trimmed by 2 bases and V by 2 bases; bases with no gene match: 6. Sorted-subset replicate PCR reactions contained 150 to 200 ng DNA, corresponding to tens of thousands of T cell genomes. Data came from immunoSEQ multiplex PCR; TCRdb stores just in-frame clones and leaves some out. The sample records some 2,100,000 clones, roughly 95% being singletons. The chain carries TRBV7-2 and TRBJ2-3; 8 nucleotides line up with TRBD2. The source material was naive CD4+ T cells sorted from blood. Subset here: CD45RA+ positively selected. This TCR derives from a man between 18 and 29 years old in good health. DNA for the CDR3: TGTGCCAGCAGCTTAATGGCGGGGGGCACCACAGATACGCAGTATTTT. Its protein is CASSLMAGGTTDTQYF.